This T cell receptor beta chain was documented in a study of blood T cell repertoires in COVID-19. Repertoires were generated with immunoSEQ multiplex PCR, while TCRdb's copy carries only in-frame clones and drops some. The table shows roughly 150,000 clones, with 80% occurring only once. This CDR3 region has 15 residues. With 3 bases removed from V and 5 bases from J, the gap between germline ends came to 17 bases. CDR1 and CDR2 (germline): SGHDT, YYEEEE. The sequence derives from a woman aged 60-75 years who had recovered from COVID-19. Sequenced material: PBMCs or T cells enriched from blood (not recorded which). V gene TRBV5-6 combines with J gene TRBJ2-5, with a weak D call TRBD2 (6 bases). The CDR3, as DNA: TGTGCCAGCAGCTACAGACGACTAGGCTCGGAGACCCAGTACTTC. Protein: CASSYRRLGSETQYF.